The following is a T cell receptor beta chain sequence with its context. This receptor's antigen is unknown. No much larger clonotype is one base removed from it; base qualities were not supplied. The data were obtained in a study of CD8+ T cells in alopecia areata (dated by TCRdb to about 2018). Study-wide context: Treated patients were enrolled in an open-label pilot trial of oral tofacitinib, 5 to 10 mg twice daily, for moderate-to-severe alopecia areata. Patients received tofacitinib for 6 to 18 months and were then followed off drug for 6 months to check for delayed response and recurrence. The SALT score, which quantifies the percentage of affected scalp surface area, was used to measure disease severity in treated patients. In both human patients and the C3H/HeJ mouse model, the study applied high-throughput TCRbeta sequencing to look at T cell clonal expansion in alopecia areata. Scalp tissue and sorted CD4+ and CD8+ peripheral blood T cells from patchy and totalis/universalis alopecia areata patients and from healthy controls were covered by human TCRbeta sequencing. Biopsies were taken from tofacitinib-treated patients at baseline and at 4 and 24 weeks of treatment, and a later scalp biopsy was taken in several of the tofacitinib-treated patients. Clonality in the scalp was compared among normal scalp (n=4), patchy alopecia areata scalp (n=8), and alopecia totalis/universalis scalp (n=8). RNA was extracted with the PAXgene miRNA kit for fixed scalp, the miRNeasy kit for PBMCs, and the RNeasy kit for mouse skin. Amplification of TCRbeta CDR3 regions was done by immunoSEQ multiplex PCR using 35 Vbeta forward primers and 13 Jbeta reverse primers. On the study overall, not on this receptor specifically: With tofacitinib, both scalp clonality and the number of expanded CD8+ clones among the top 100 scalp clones went down significantly. Lesional scalp, especially in alopecia totalis/universalis, showed higher clonality and more expanded CD8+ clones than normal scalp, suggesting antigenic drive. Because the treated cohort was small and had only one nonresponder, larger studies are needed to examine links between baseline CD8+ expansion and response. Many expanded lesional clones were found to persist in scalp and blood during tofacitinib treatment, and relapse after treatment cessation may be partly explained by this persistence. Unlike mouse skin, where gammadelta T cells dominate, normal human skin contains resident alphabeta T cells that get sequenced too, which complicates analysis of the scalp TCR repertoire. Shared TCR sequences between patients were less evident than in mice, which may be partly attributable to HLA diversity in the patient population.

Counted from cysteine to phenylalanine, this CDR3 has 13 amino acids. CDR3 DNA is the only sequence kept; it has 39 bases, read in frame from the first base. The germline V gene sets CDR1 to SQVTM and CDR2 to ANQGSEA. The V and J ends are trimmed by 8 bases and 4 bases, leaving 17 bases between them. Library generation was performed with the immunoSEQ multiplex PCR assay. For TCR sequencing, RNA was extracted from every sample and reverse transcribed into cDNA to serve as template. SuperScript III was used for first-strand cDNA synthesis, primed with a 2:1 mix of oligo-dT and random hexamers. Amplification bias was assessed with a synthetic immune receptor repertoire, and residual bias was removed computationally. Turning to the authors' computational methods: Raw reads were preprocessed to remove errors, and CDR3 was defined by IMGT conventions from the conserved cysteine to phenylalanine. To get clonality, Shannon entropy was normalized by log2 of the number of productive unique TCRs and the result was subtracted from 1. Whether each scalp clone was CD4 or CD8 was inferred by checking scalp TCRbeta sequences against the CD4 and CD8 repertoires from sorted blood. Held by TCRdb, this immuneACCESS table contains in-frame sequences only and omits some clones. Under half of the omission traces to an unresolved V gene where checked; the cause of the rest is unknown. Clonal size and the V and J genes are those of that table, whereas D and trimming came from the DNA. Recorded for this sample are more than 110,000 clones; about 51% of them occurred a single time. More than 15% of the sample is held by the ten biggest clonotypes.

The intended sense of this specimen's time point label: 4 weeks on oral tofacitinib. Sample treatment or condition, as interpreted from the label and publication: oral pan-JAK inhibitor, 5-10 mg twice daily. Lesional scalp punch biopsies and peripheral blood were obtained from alopecia areata patients. After PBMCs were isolated by density centrifugation and stained for CD3, CD4 and CD8, a FACSAria was used to sort CD4+ and CD8+ T cells. The chain is made from TRBV29-1 and TRBJ1-1; no D gene is confidently identified. This sequence was found in a human donor with alopecia areata. This sample comprised CD8+ T cells sorted from blood, obtained at week 4, from a patient treated with tofacitinib. The DNA reads as follows: TGCAGCACCGAAGGAACCGAGGGCACTGAAGCTTTCTTT. Translated, it reads CSTEGTEGTEAFF. The full variable domain, with segments outside the CDR3 supplied by the reference TRBV29-1 and TRBJ1-1 proteins, appears as SAVISQKPSRDICQRGTSLTIQCQVDSQVTMMFWYRQQPGQSLTLIATANQGSEATYESGFVIDKFPISRPNLTFSTLTVSNMSPEDSSIYLCSTEGTEGTEAFFGQGTRLTVV.